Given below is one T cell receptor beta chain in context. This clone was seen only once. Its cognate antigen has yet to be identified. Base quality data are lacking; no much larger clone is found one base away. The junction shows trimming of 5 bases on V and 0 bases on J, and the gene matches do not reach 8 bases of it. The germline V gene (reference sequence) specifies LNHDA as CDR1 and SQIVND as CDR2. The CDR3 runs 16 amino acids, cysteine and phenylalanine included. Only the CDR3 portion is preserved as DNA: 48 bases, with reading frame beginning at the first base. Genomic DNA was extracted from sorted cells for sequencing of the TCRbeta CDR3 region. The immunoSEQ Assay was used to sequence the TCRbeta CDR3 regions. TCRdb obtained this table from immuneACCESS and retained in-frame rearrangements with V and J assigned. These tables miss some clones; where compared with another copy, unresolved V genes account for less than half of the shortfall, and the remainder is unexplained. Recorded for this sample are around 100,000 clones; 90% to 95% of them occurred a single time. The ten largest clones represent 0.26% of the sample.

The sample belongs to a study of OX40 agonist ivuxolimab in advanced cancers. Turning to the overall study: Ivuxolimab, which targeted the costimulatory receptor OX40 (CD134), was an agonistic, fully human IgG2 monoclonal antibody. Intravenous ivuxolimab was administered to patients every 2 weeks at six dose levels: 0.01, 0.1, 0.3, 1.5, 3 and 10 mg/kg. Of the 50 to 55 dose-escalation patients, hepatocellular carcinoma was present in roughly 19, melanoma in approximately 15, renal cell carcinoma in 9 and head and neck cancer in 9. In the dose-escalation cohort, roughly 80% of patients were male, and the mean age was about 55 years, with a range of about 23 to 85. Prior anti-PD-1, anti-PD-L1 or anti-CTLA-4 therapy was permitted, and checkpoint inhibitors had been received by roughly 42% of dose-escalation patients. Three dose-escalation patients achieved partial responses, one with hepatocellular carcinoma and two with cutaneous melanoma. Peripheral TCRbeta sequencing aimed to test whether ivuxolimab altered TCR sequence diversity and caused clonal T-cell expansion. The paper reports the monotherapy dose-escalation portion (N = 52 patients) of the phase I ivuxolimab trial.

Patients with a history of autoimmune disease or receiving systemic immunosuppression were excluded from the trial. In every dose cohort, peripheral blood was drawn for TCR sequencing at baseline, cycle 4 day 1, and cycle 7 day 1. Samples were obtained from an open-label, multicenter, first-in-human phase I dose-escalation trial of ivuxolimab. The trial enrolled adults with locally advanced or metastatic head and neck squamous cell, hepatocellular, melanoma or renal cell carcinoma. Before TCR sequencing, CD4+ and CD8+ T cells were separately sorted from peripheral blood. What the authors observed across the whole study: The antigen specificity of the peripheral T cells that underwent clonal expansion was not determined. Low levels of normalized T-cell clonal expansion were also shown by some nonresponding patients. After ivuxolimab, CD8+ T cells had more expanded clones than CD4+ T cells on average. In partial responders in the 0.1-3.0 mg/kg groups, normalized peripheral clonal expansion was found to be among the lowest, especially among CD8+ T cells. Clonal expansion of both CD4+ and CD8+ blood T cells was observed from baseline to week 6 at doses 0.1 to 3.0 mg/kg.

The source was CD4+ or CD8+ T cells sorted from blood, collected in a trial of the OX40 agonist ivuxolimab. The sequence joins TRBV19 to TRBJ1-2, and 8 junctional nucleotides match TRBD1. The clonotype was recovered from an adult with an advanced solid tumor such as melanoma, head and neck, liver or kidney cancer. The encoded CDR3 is CASSSRQGNPNYGYTF. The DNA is TGTGCCAGTAGTTCCCGACAGGGGAATCCTAACTATGGCTACACCTTC.